A selection of T cell receptor beta chains follows, all from one sample in a study of blood T cell repertoires in COVID-19. The data were produced by immunoSEQ multiplex PCR, yet TCRdb's version contains in-frame clones alone and is incomplete. The table shows roughly 120,000 clones, with roughly 79% occurring only once. Sample: peripheral blood. The receptors stem from a man in his 70s with acute or convalescent COVID-19. Each CDR3 is given with its conserved first and last residue. The order of the fields is V gene, clone size, D gene, CDR3 length, J gene, CDR3 protein, CDR3 DNA. The D gene is left open where the match is weak. Clone size is given for some rows only: seen once, a few or many times, or a class if the clone is expanded.

TRBV14,.,.,14,TRBJ2-2,CASSLRVGTGELFF,TGTGCCAGCAGCCTGCGGGTGGGCACCGGGGAGCTGTTTTTT
TRBV6-5,.,TRBD1,15,TRBJ2-7,CASSNRRDRTYEQYF,TGTGCCAGCAGTAACAGGAGGGACAGGACTTACGAGCAGTACTTC
TRBV7-9,.,.,18,TRBJ1-5,CASSLSGPGSSSNQPQHF,TGTGCCAGCAGCCTTAGCGGCCCAGGGTCCTCCAGCAATCAGCCCCAGCATTTT
TRBV12-5,.,.,12,TRBJ1-1,CASGEANTEAFF,TGTGCTAGTGGGGAGGCGAACACTGAAGCTTTCTTT
TRBV2,.,.,15,TRBJ2-1,CASSERRDSYNEQFF,TGTGCCAGCAGTGAACGCAGGGACTCCTACAATGAGCAGTTCTTC
TRBV6-2/TRBV6-3,few,.,14,TRBJ2-7,CASSYSNNYYEQYF,TGTGCCAGCAGTTACTCGAACAACTACTACGAGCAGTACTTC
TRBV6-2/TRBV6-3,.,TRBD2,16,TRBJ2-7,CASSPRTSGGTYEQYF,TGTGCCAGCAGTCCCCGGACTAGCGGGGGAACCTACGAGCAGTACTTC
TRBV4-3,.,.,15,TRBJ1-4,CASSQLSGSNEKLFF,TGCGCCAGCAGCCAGCTCTCGGGGTCTAATGAAAAACTGTTTTTT
TRBV6-5,.,.,11,TRBJ2-7,CASSEASGQYF,TGTGCCAGCAGCGAGGCCTCTGGGCAGTACTTC
TRBV27,.,TRBD2,16,TRBJ2-1,CASSGRERGDVMEQFF,TGTGCCAGCAGCGGGCGGGAGCGGGGGGACGTCATGGAGCAGTTCTTC
TRBV7-9,.,TRBD1,14,TRBJ1-1,CASSRQGMNTEAFF,TGTGCCAGCAGCCGACAGGGCATGAACACTGAAGCTTTCTTT
TRBV27,.,.,17,TRBJ1-5,CASSRRPQADSNQPQHF,TGTGCCAGCAGTAGACGTCCCCAGGCCGATAGCAATCAGCCCCAGCATTTT
TRBV29-1,.,.,15,TRBJ1-1,CSVSTGTGGRTEAFF,TGCAGCGTTTCCACCGGGACGGGAGGGCGGACTGAAGCTTTCTTT
TRBV5-1,.,.,15,TRBJ1-1,CASSQTGPSTTEAFF,TGCGCCAGCAGCCAGACAGGCCCGAGCACGACTGAAGCTTTCTTT
TRBV19,once,TRBD2,17,TRBJ2-5,CASSIRTSGGAEETQYF,TGTGCCAGTAGTATACGGACTAGCGGGGGGGCAGAAGAGACCCAGTACTTC
TRBV7-2,.,TRBD1,15,TRBJ1-5,CASSTGTASNQPQHF,TGTGCCAGCAGCACCGGGACAGCTAGCAATCAGCCCCAGCATTTT
TRBV6-2/TRBV6-3,once,.,13,TRBJ1-2,CASSYHTELGYTF,TGTGCCAGCAGTTACCACACAGAGCTAGGCTACACCTTC
TRBV5-1,.,.,15,TRBJ1-6,CASSPQGPYNSPLHF,TGCGCCAGCAGCCCACAGGGTCCCTATAATTCACCCCTCCACTTT
TRBV7-2,few,TRBD1,15,TRBJ1-3,CASSPWTGGGNTIYF,TGTGCCAGCAGCCCGTGGACAGGGGGTGGAAACACCATATATTTT
TRBV11-2,.,.,14,TRBJ1-2,CASSWGGGGYGYTF,TGTGCCAGCAGCTGGGGCGGGGGCGGCTATGGCTACACCTTC
TRBV12-3/TRBV12-4,.,.,13,TRBJ1-6,CASSLEQGFPLHF,TGTGCCAGCAGTTTAGAACAGGGTTTTCCCCTCCACTTT
TRBV4-3,once,.,18,TRBJ2-3,CASSHNLPTRGGPKTQYF,TGCGCCAGCAGCCACAATCTCCCGACTAGGGGGGGTCCTAAAACGCAGTATTTT
TRBV6-1,once,.,13,TRBJ1-1,CASSERGNAEAFF,TGTGCCAGCAGTGAACGGGGTAATGCTGAAGCTTTCTTT
TRBV5-6,.,.,13,TRBJ1-1,CASSLGRNTEAFF,TGTGCCAGCAGCCTCGGGAGGAACACTGAAGCTTTCTTT
TRBV7-8,few,TRBD1,17,TRBJ1-6,CASSLTSTGTGSSPLHF,TGTGCCAGCAGCTTAACTTCAACCGGGACAGGGTCTTCACCCCTCCACTTT
TRBV24-1,.,TRBD2,21,TRBJ2-5,CATSDSTNRDYPIKYQETQYF,TGTGCCACCAGTGATTCCACCAACCGGGACTACCCAATTAAATATCAAGAGACCCAGTACTTC
TRBV29-1,.,TRBD1,14,TRBJ1-3,CSVARQGAGNTIYF,TGCAGCGTTGCGAGGCAGGGGGCTGGAAACACCATATATTTT
TRBV3-1/TRBV3-2,.,.,14,TRBJ2-6,CASSPTHGGRVLTF,TGTGCCAGCAGCCCAACCCACGGGGGTCGGGTCCTGACTTTC
TRBV29-1,medium-sized,.,12,TRBJ1-1,CSVHTGHTEAFF,TGCAGCGTCCATACAGGGCACACTGAAGCTTTCTTT
TRBV5-1,.,.,14,TRBJ1-2,CASRSVGGNYGYTF,TGCGCCAGCAGATCCGTCGGCGGTAACTATGGCTACACCTTC
TRBV5-1,.,TRBD1,18,TRBJ1-6,CASSFKPGEGQGHSPLHF,TGCGCCAGCAGCTTTAAGCCCGGCGAAGGACAGGGGCATTCACCCCTCCACTTT
TRBV25-1,.,TRBD1,16,TRBJ2-7,CASSEYRDRGGYEQYF,TGTGCCAGCAGTGAATATAGGGACAGGGGGGGCTACGAGCAGTACTTC
TRBV9,.,.,16,TRBJ2-6,CASSPRLVAGANVLTF,TGTGCCAGCAGCCCCCGACTTGTAGCTGGGGCCAACGTCCTGACTTTC
TRBV27,once,.,15,TRBJ1-1,CASSLIFGRNTEAFF,TGTGCCAGCAGTTTAATCTTCGGGAGGAACACTGAAGCTTTCTTT
TRBV4-3,.,.,14,TRBJ2-5,CASSQSRFQETQYF,TGCGCCAGCAGCCAATCACGGTTTCAAGAGACCCAGTACTTC
TRBV6-2/TRBV6-3,.,TRBD1,15,TRBJ1-2,CASSYSGQVDNGYTF,TGTGCCAGCAGTTACTCAGGACAGGTCGATAATGGCTACACCTTC
TRBV19,few,.,11,TRBJ1-1,CASMLTAKAFF,TGTGCCAGTATGTTGACAGCCAAAGCTTTCTTT
TRBV29-1,.,.,11,TRBJ2-7,CSATSGYEQYF,TGCAGCGCAACCTCGGGGTACGAGCAGTACTTC
TRBV7-9,.,.,16,TRBJ1-6,CASSLYMSTYNSPLHF,TGTGCCAGCAGCTTATATATGAGCACCTATAATTCACCCCTCCACTTT
TRBV11-2,.,TRBD1,16,TRBJ1-6,CASSNRRTGDNSPLHF,TGTGCCAGCAGCAATCGGCGGACAGGAGACAATTCACCCCTCCACTTT
TRBV9,.,TRBD1,15,TRBJ2-5,CASSVVGQGRETQYF,TGTGCCAGCAGCGTAGTGGGACAGGGGAGGGAGACCCAGTACTTC
TRBV27,.,.,14,TRBJ1-6,CASSLSGEGSPLHF,TGTGCCAGCAGTTTATCAGGGGAGGGTTCACCCCTCCACTTT
TRBV19,.,TRBD1,16,TRBJ1-2,CASSIGTGARAYGYTF,TGTGCCAGTAGTATCGGGACAGGGGCGCGAGCTTATGGCTACACCTTC
TRBV7-2,few,TRBD1,14,TRBJ1-1,CASSLDRVFAEAFF,TGTGCCAGCAGCCTGGACAGGGTGTTTGCTGAAGCTTTCTTT
TRBV11-2,.,.,17,TRBJ2-1,CASSLDSDRPTRNEQFF,TGTGCCAGCAGCTTAGATAGCGACAGGCCAACGAGGAATGAGCAGTTCTTC
TRBV5-1,.,.,15,TRBJ1-2,CASSLSATGAYGYTF,TGCGCCAGCAGCTTATCAGCGACAGGTGCCTATGGCTACACCTTC
TRBV29-1,.,.,12,TRBJ2-5,CSVGITQETQYF,TGCAGCGTTGGAATAACTCAAGAGACCCAGTACTTC
TRBV2,.,TRBD1,15,TRBJ2-7,CASSDVDRVSYEQYF,TGTGCCAGCAGTGACGTGGACAGGGTCTCCTACGAGCAGTACTTC
TRBV6-2/TRBV6-3,.,TRBD1,15,TRBJ1-1,CASSLYRDRFHEAFF,TGTGCCAGCAGTTTGTACCGGGACAGGTTTCATGAAGCTTTCTTT
TRBV6-2/TRBV6-3,.,TRBD1,17,TRBJ2-3,CASSHPSGTGDTDTQYF,TGTGCCAGCAGCCACCCCTCCGGGACAGGGGACACAGATACGCAGTATTTT
TRBV2,.,.,15,TRBJ1-3,CASKPQGIGGNTIYF,TGTGCCAGCAAGCCCCAGGGGATAGGAGGAAACACCATATATTTT
TRBV7-2,.,TRBD1,15,TRBJ2-2,CASSPRTGGTGELFF,TGTGCCAGCAGCCCCCGGACAGGCGGTACCGGGGAGCTGTTTTTT
TRBV28,.,.,13,TRBJ1-2,CASSRPADYGYTF,TGTGCCAGCAGTCGGCCGGCGGACTATGGCTACACCTTC
TRBV7-2,.,.,15,TRBJ1-1,CASSPRGGTAVKAFF,TGTGCCAGCAGCCCCAGGGGAGGGACTGCGGTAAAAGCTTTCTTT
TRBV6-4,.,TRBD2,13,TRBJ2-3,CASSLTSGDTQYF,TGTGCCAGCAGTTTGACTAGCGGAGATACGCAGTATTTT
TRBV6-6,.,.,12,TRBJ2-7,CASSLEGYEQYF,TGTGCCAGCAGCTTGGAGGGCTACGAGCAGTACTTC
TRBV7-2,.,TRBD1,19,TRBJ1-1,CASSLEGRGRWVRNTEAFF,TGTGCCAGCAGCTTAGAGGGCAGGGGGCGCTGGGTGAGGAACACTGAAGCTTTCTTT
TRBV5-4,.,TRBD1,15,TRBJ1-2,CASSLAAGGDYGYTF,TGTGCCAGCAGCTTGGCGGCAGGGGGCGACTATGGCTACACCTTC
TRBV7-9,.,.,13,TRBJ2-3,CASRKGDTDTQYF,TGTGCCAGCAGGAAGGGGGACACAGATACGCAGTATTTT
TRBV6-1,.,.,14,TRBJ1-2,CASSDGHLNYGYTF,TGTGCCAGCAGTGATGGACACCTGAACTATGGCTACACCTTC